The 21 T cell receptor beta chains presented below share a single source sample, sequenced in a study of blood T cell repertoires in COVID-19. Clones were read by immunoSEQ multiplex PCR, and TCRdb kept only the in-frame ones, dropping some. The table includes 60,000 or so clones, about 85% detected once. The sample consisted of peripheral blood. The receptors derive from an older woman with active COVID-19.

V gene TRBV7-3 combines with J gene TRBJ2-1; 7 nucleotides match TRBD2. Germline loops: CDR1 SGHTA, CDR2 FQGTGA. J lost 4 bases, V lost 1 base, and 4 bases had no gene match. The CDR3 is made up of 15 amino acids. In DNA form, the CDR3 reads TGTGCCAGCAGCTTAAGCGGGAGCCAGTACAATGAGCAGTTCTTC. Its protein product is CASSLSGSQYNEQFF.

Of note for this clone: One junction end does not reproduce the germline sequence, and a read error may be involved. This chain joins TRBV7-9 and TRBJ1-1; 7 bases align to TRBD1. The CDR3 extends over 15 amino acids. Germline V gives CDR1 SEHNR, CDR2 FQNEAQ (reference sequence). CDR3 loop: CASSPPVQGNPEAFF. The CDR3 DNA is TGTGCCAGCAGTCCACCGGTACAGGGGAACCCTGAAGCTTTCTTT. Looking up the rest from reference TRBV7-9 and TRBJ1-1 gives the full variable domain: DTGVSQNPRHKITKRGQNVTFRCDPISEHNRLYWYRQTLGQGPEFLTYFQNEAQLEKSRLLSDRFSAERPKGSFSTLEIQRTEQGDSAMYLCASSPPVQGNPEAFFGQGTRLTVV.

The rearrangement links TRBV6-5 to TRBJ1-3; 8 bases fit TRBD1. CDR3 length: 15 residues. Germline loops: CDR1 MNHEY, CDR2 SVGAGI. Trimming at V came to 6 bases and at J to 3 bases, leaving 7 bases not matched to a gene. The chain's CDR3 is CASSQTGENGNTIYF. The CDR3 region has the DNA TGTGCCAGCAGCCAGACAGGGGAGAATGGAAACACCATATATTTT.

The chain is built from TRBV6-5 and TRBJ2-7, with 10 bases fitting TRBD1. Germline V lookup: CDR1 MNHEY, CDR2 SVGAGI. The V gene end was trimmed by 4 bases and the J gene end by 2 bases; junction bases not matched to a gene: 8. The CDR3 has 16 residues. The CDR3 coding sequence is TGTGCCAGCAGTTCAATAGGGACAGGGGATCCCTACGAGCAGTACTTC. Protein sequence: CASSSIGTGDPYEQYF.

This clone came up a few times. The chain carries TRBV5-4 and TRBJ2-7; TRBD1 aligns across 9 bases. Trimming took 2 bases from V and 0 from J; bases not matched to a gene: 3. Germline V gene sequence: CDR1 SGHNT, CDR2 YYREEE (reference sequence). The CDR3 totals 15 residues. The CDR3 coding sequence is TGTGCCAGCAGCTTACCGGGACAGGGCTCCTACGAGCAGTACTTC. Translation gives CASSLPGQGSYEQYF.

V gene TRBV11-1 combines with J gene TRBJ2-7; maybe TRBD2 (5 bases). Germline V gives CDR1 SGHAT, CDR2 FQDESV (reference sequence). The CDR3 consists of 14 residues. Trimming stripped 2 bases from V and 6 bases from J, with 14 bases between. As DNA, the CDR3 is TGTGCCAGCAGCTTAAGCTCTTCGGGGTTCGAGCAGTACTTC. This gives the protein CASSLSSSGFEQYF.

The chain has TRBV27 and TRBJ2-4; TRBD2 matches 9 bases. Trimming took 2 bases from V and 6 from J; bases not matched to a gene: 23. Germline CDR1 and CDR2: MNHEY and SMNVEV (reference sequence). The CDR3 spans 21 residues. The CDR3 DNA reads TGTGCCAGCAGTTTAAAAGGTGGTAGCGGGAGTGGTGCGGGTTTGATAAACATTCAGTACTTC. Protein product: CASSLKGGSGSGAGLINIQYF.

The CDR3 sequence is CASSSGDRIEAFF. The CDR3 bases are TGTGCCAGCAGCAGTGGCGACAGAATTGAAGCTTTCTTT. The V and J genes are TRBV28 and TRBJ1-1, with D possibly TRBD1 on 5 matching bases. Germline V CDR1 and CDR2: MDHEN, SYDVKM. This CDR3 is 13 amino acids long. The V end lost 6 bases, the J end lost 7 bases, and 15 bases lay between the germline ends.

In nucleotides, the CDR3 is TGTGCCAGCAGTTTCGGGGCGGGAGTAACAGATACGCAGTATTTT. Encoded protein: CASSFGAGVTDTQYF. This chain connects TRBV6-2 or TRBV6-3 to TRBJ2-3; 7 bases agree with TRBD2. The CDR3 spans 15 residues. The junction had 7 bases not matched to a gene; V was cut back by 4 bases and J by 3 bases. CDR1 and CDR2 from the germline V gene are MNHEY and SVGEGT.

The rearrangement uses TRBV18 and TRBJ2-1, with a weak D call TRBD2 (6 bases). Trimming took 2 bases from V and 1 from J, leaving 12 bases between them. CDR1 and CDR2 (germline): KGHSH, LQKENI. This CDR3 comprises 16 residues. The CDR3 is CASSPRGLQSYNEQFF. Written as DNA, the CDR3 is TGTGCCAGCTCACCAAGGGGACTGCAATCCTACAATGAGCAGTTCTTC.

The genes are TRBV2 and TRBJ2-7; D is perhaps TRBD1 (6 bases). This CDR3 comprises 11 residues. Germline loops: CDR1 SNHLY, CDR2 FYNNEI. Trimming took off 6 bases at V and 11 bases at J, with 14 bases between the two ends. The CDR3 DNA is TGTGCCAGCAGGATCCCCGGGACAAAGTACTTC. Its protein product is CASRIPGTKYF.

The V gene is TRBV27, the J gene TRBJ2-2, with D tentatively TRBD2 (6 bases). This CDR3 has 15 residues. Germline V lookup: CDR1 MNHEY, CDR2 SMNVEV (reference sequence). The V end was cut by 7 bases, the J end by 6 bases, with 18 bases between. The CDR3 DNA reads as TGTGCCAGCATGGGCGGGAACCCCCGGTCCGGGGAGCTGTTTTTT. As protein: CASMGGNPRSGELFF.

This chain connects TRBV29-1 to TRBJ1-4; 8 positions agree with TRBD1. This CDR3 has 13 residues. V was clipped by 1 base and J by 6 bases; unmatched bases: 1. The germline V gene has CDR1 SQVTM and CDR2 ANQGSEA. In DNA, the CDR3 is TGCAGCGTTGAAGCAGGGGGCGATGAAAAACTGTTTTTT. It specifies CSVEAGGDEKLFF. Combining the CDR3 with reference TRBV29-1 and TRBJ1-4 gives the whole variable domain SAVISQKPSRDICQRGTSLTIQCQVDSQVTMMFWYRQQPGQSLTLIATANQGSEATYESGFVIDKFPISRPNLTFSTLTVSNMSPEDSSIYLCSVEAGGDEKLFFGSGTQLSVL.

The chain joins TRBV7-8 to TRBJ2-7, with 7 bases that match TRBD1. The germline gives CDR1 SGHVS, CDR2 FQNEAQ. J was trimmed by 2 bases and V by 5 bases; bases with no gene match: 9. This CDR3 comprises 15 residues. For the CDR3, the DNA is TGTGCCAGCAGCCTTACAGGGGAAGGCCCCTACGAGCAGTACTTC. This translates into CASSLTGEGPYEQYF.

The chain recombines TRBV19 with TRBJ2-1; maybe TRBD2 (6 bases). V was shortened by 1 base and J by 12 bases, with 16 bases between the two germline ends. The CDR3 is 14 residues long. Looked up from germline, CDR1 is LNHDA and CDR2 is SQIVND (reference sequence). CDR3 loop: CASSIAPVAEGQFF. Here the CDR3 DNA reads TGTGCCAGTAGTATAGCCCCAGTCGCGGAGGGGCAGTTCTTC.

This chain joins TRBV25-1 and TRBJ1-4; D is possibly TRBD1 (5 bases). The V gene's germline CDR1 is MGHDK and CDR2 SYGVNS. The CDR3 contains 15 residues. V was pared by 1 base and J by 7 bases, with 13 bases between. The CDR3 DNA reads as TGTGCCAGCAGTGAATTCAGGGTGGATAGTGAAAAACTGTTTTTT. Translated, it gives CASSEFRVDSEKLFF.

This clone was detected once. The chain is built from TRBV7-7 and TRBJ2-3; no clear D gene. The CDR3 runs 14 residues. V shed 1 base and J shed 4 bases, with 9 bases lying between them. In germline, CDR1 is SSHAT, CDR2 FNYEAQ (reference sequence). The CDR3 reads CASSLELGADTQYF. The DNA for the CDR3 is TGTGCCAGCAGCTTAGAATTAGGAGCAGATACGCAGTATTTT.

This clone has a single count. This rearrangement joins TRBV5-5 to TRBJ1-2, with TRBD1 matching over 11 bases. V trimming: 1 base; J trimming: 3 bases; junction bases outside the gene matches: 11. Germline V gene data show CDR1 as SGHKS and CDR2 as YYEKEE (reference sequence). This CDR3 spans 18 amino acids. The CDR3 DNA is TGTGCCAGCAGCTTGTACCCCCCGGGACAGGGGGTTCACTATGGCTACACCTTC. Amino acid sequence: CASSLYPPGQGVHYGYTF. Full variable domain (outside the CDR3, taken from reference TRBV5-5 and TRBJ1-2): DAGVTQSPTHLIKTRGQQVTLRCSPISGHKSVSWYQQVLGQGPQFIFQYYEKEERGRGNFPDRFSARQFPNYSSELNVNALLLGDSALYLCASSLYPPGQGVHYGYTFGSGTRLTVV.

V usage is TRBV28 and J usage is TRBJ1-1; 7 bases agree with TRBD1. The CDR3 contains 11 residues. CDR1 is MDHEN, CDR2 SYDVKM, per germline. CDR3 bases: TGTGAGGGGGCGAGGGAAACTGAAGCTTTCTTT. It translates to CEGARETEAFF.

The chain employs TRBV3-1 (or the pseudogene TRBV3-2) and TRBJ2-1; 11 positions agree with TRBD2. Germline-derived CDR1 and CDR2 are LGHDT and YNNKEL (reference sequence). This CDR3 is 14 amino acids long. The junction had 4 bases not matched to a gene; V was cut back by 8 bases and J by 4 bases. This chain's CDR3 is CASQLAGVYNEQFF. As DNA, the CDR3 is TGTGCCAGCCAACTAGCGGGAGTATACAATGAGCAGTTCTTC.

The chain carries TRBV2 and TRBJ1-4; no firm D call. V was trimmed by 7 bases and J by 2 bases, leaving 11 bases between them. Germline CDR1 and CDR2: SNHLY and FYNNEI. CDR3 size: 14 residues. The CDR3 DNA reads as TGTGCCAGCAAAGAGAGAGGGACTAATGAAAAACTGTTTTTT. Its translation: CASKERGTNEKLFF.